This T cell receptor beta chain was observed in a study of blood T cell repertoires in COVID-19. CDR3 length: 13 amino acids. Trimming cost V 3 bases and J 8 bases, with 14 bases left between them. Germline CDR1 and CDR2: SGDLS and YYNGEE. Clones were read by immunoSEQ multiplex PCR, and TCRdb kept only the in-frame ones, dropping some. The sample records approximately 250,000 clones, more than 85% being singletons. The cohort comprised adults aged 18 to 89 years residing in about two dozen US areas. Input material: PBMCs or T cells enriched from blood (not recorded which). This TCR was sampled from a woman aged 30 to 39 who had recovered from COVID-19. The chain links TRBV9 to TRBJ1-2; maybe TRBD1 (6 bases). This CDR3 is CASSEDRTSGYTF. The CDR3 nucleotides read TGTGCCAGCAGCGAGGACAGAACCTCGGGCTACACCTTC.